A single sample gave rise to the 20 T cell receptor beta chains below, sequenced in a study of blood T cell repertoires in COVID-19. Clones were sequenced by immunoSEQ multiplex PCR, and TCRdb holds only the in-frame ones, with some missing. In the table there are under 350,000 clones, 80% to 90% of which are singletons. Sequenced material: peripheral blood. The source is a man between 35 and 55 years old with acute or convalescent COVID-19.

This chain uses TRBV4-1 with TRBJ1-2; D unclear. CDR3 length equals 16 residues. The ends were cut back, 1 base at V and 0 bases at J, with 12 bases in the middle. The V gene's germline CDR1 is MGHRA and CDR2 YSYEKL. CDR3 residues: CASSQGPGGSNYGYTF. The CDR3 nucleotides read TGCGCCAGCAGCCAAGGCCCCGGAGGATCTAACTATGGCTACACCTTC.

This chain uses TRBV27 with TRBJ2-2, with 7 positions matching TRBD1. The germline V gene encodes CDR1 MNHEY and CDR2 SMNVEV (reference sequence). This CDR3 spans 17 amino acids. Unmatched junction bases numbered 13, after V lost 3 bases and J lost 6 bases. In DNA form, the CDR3 reads TGTGCCAGCAGTTTTAAGGGGGCGGTATCGGCAGCCGGGGAGCTGTTTTTT. Amino acids: CASSFKGAVSAAGELFF.

The CDR3 coding sequence is TGTGCCAGCAGCTTCTCCACAAGCACTGAAGCTTTCTTT. Its protein product is CASSFSTSTEAFF. This chain connects TRBV11-2 to TRBJ1-1; D unresolved. Deletions cut 3 bases from V and 4 bases from J, with 9 bases between. The CDR3 is 13 residues long. Germline V gene lookup returns CDR1 SGHAT and CDR2 FQNNGV. Based on the CDR3 plus reference TRBV11-2 and TRBJ1-1, the full variable domain is EAGVAQSPRYKIIEKRQSVAFWCNPISGHATLYWYQQILGQGPKLLIQFQNNGVVDDSQLPKDRFSAERLKGVDSTLKIQPAKLEDSAVYLCASSFSTSTEAFFGQGTRLTVV.

The rearrangement links TRBV6-6 to TRBJ2-5; 10 bases are shared with TRBD2. This CDR3 region has 15 residues. Germline CDR1 and CDR2: MNHNY and SVGAGI (reference sequence). V lost 6 bases to trimming and J lost 5 bases; unmatched junction nucleotides: 9. The CDR3 bases are TGTGCCAGCAGCACCGGGACTAGCGTCGTGGAGACCCAGTACTTC. Amino acids: CASSTGTSVVETQYF.

The chain employs TRBV30 and TRBJ2-1; 9 nucleotides agree with TRBD1. This CDR3 is built from 12 residues. Germline V gene sequence: CDR1 GTSNPN, CDR2 SVGIG (reference sequence). Trimming at V came to 1 base and at J to 8 bases, leaving 0 bases not matched to a gene. The CDR3 DNA reads TGTGCCTGGAGTGGGACAGGGGATGAGCAGTTCTTC. This translates into CAWSGTGDEQFF.

This chain connects TRBV5-1 to TRBJ2-2, with no clear D. Per the germline V gene, CDR1 is SGHRS and CDR2 is YFSETQ. This CDR3 region has 12 residues. V was trimmed by 5 bases and J by 2 bases, leaving 4 bases between them. CDR3: CASSYNTGELFF. As DNA, the CDR3 is TGCGCCAGCAGTTATAACACCGGGGAGCTGTTTTTT.

The V gene is TRBV6-6, the J gene TRBJ1-1; D is undetermined. The germline CDR1 and CDR2 sequences are MNHNY and SVGAGI (reference sequence). V lost 5 bases and J lost 1, with 11 bases in between. The CDR3 consists of 14 residues. CDR3 residues: CASSPRAGNTEAFF. The CDR3 region has the DNA TGTGCCAGCAGTCCCCGGGCGGGGAACACTGAAGCTTTCTTT.

V gene TRBV5-1 combines with J gene TRBJ1-1, with no clear D. The V gene lost 7 bases and the J gene lost 4 bases, with 17 bases spanning the gap. Germline V gene lookup returns CDR1 SGHRS and CDR2 YFSETQ. CDR3 length: 14 amino acids. The CDR3 spells CASQTRGSGTEAFF. The CDR3, as DNA: TGCGCCAGCCAGACTCGGGGTAGTGGCACTGAAGCTTTCTTT.

The chain uses TRBV24-1 and TRBJ1-2; the D gene is possibly TRBD1 (5 bases). This CDR3 is 16 amino acids long. V was shortened by 4 bases and J by 7 bases, with 21 bases between the two germline ends. Germline V gene lookup returns CDR1 KGHDR and CDR2 SFDVKD. CDR3 bases: TGTGCCACCAGTGAAGGACCGAAGGGGCGGTGGGGTGGCTACACCTTC. Translating it yields CATSEGPKGRWGGYTF.

Points on this clone: Other nucleotide sequences in the sample specify the same CDR3. The chain combines TRBV9 with TRBJ2-3, with 10 bases matching TRBD2. The CDR3 is 15 amino acids. Trimming cost V 2 bases and J 2 bases; bases outside gene matches: 2. Germline CDR1 reads SGDLS; CDR2 reads YYNGEE. CDR3: CASSVSGGDTDTQYF. The CDR3 region has the DNA TGTGCCAGCAGCGTGAGCGGGGGGGACACAGATACGCAGTATTTT.

The count of this clone is one. This chain joins TRBV5-1 and TRBJ1-4; TRBD1 is a possible D gene (6 bases). CDR1 is SGHRS, CDR2 YFSETQ, per germline. The germline V and J ends were trimmed by 3 bases and 8 bases, with 17 bases remaining between them. The length of the CDR3 is 15 residues. The CDR3 sequence: CASSSGQNNYEKLFF. CDR3 DNA: TGCGCCAGCAGCTCCGGACAGAATAACTACGAAAAACTGTTTTTT.

The CDR3 coding sequence is TGTGCCAGCAGCCCCCCCACTGGAAACACCATATATTTT. Translation gives CASSPPTGNTIYF. The chain uses TRBV7-2 and TRBJ1-3; D is undetermined. The CDR3 consists of 13 residues. From germline, CDR1 is SGHTA and CDR2 FQGNSA. V was trimmed by 5 bases and J by 2 bases, leaving 7 bases between them.

A word on this clone: Other DNA sequences from this sample encode an identical CDR3 as well. The V call is TRBV19, the J call TRBJ1-2; no clear D gene. CDR1 is LNHDA and CDR2 is SQIVND in the germline V gene (reference sequence). This CDR3 is built from 15 residues. V was trimmed by 1 base and J by 2 bases, leaving 11 bases between them. The CDR3 spells CASSIAGRGNYGYTF. Here the CDR3 DNA reads TGTGCCAGTAGTATAGCAGGCCGTGGGAACTATGGCTACACCTTC. Full variable domain (remainder filled in from reference TRBV19 and TRBJ1-2): DGGITQSPKYLFRKEGQNVTLSCEQNLNHDAMYWYRQDPGQGLRLIYYSQIVNDFQKGDIAEGYSVSREKKESFPLTVTSAQKNPTAFYLCASSIAGRGNYGYTFGSGTRLTVV.

The chain carries TRBV5-4 and TRBJ2-7; 9 bases match TRBD2. The V gene's germline CDR1 is SGHNT and CDR2 YYREEE (reference sequence). The CDR3 consists of 14 residues. V shed 2 bases and J 7 bases; nucleotides not matched to a gene: 7. The CDR3 DNA follows: TGTGCCAGCAGCTTAGGGGGACTAGCAAAAGAGCAGTACTTC. Protein sequence: CASSLGGLAKEQYF.

The rearrangement joins TRBV3-1 (or the pseudogene TRBV3-2) to TRBJ1-2, with a possible D match to TRBD1 (6 bases). This CDR3 is built from 16 residues. Germline CDR1 and CDR2: LGHDT and YNNKEL (reference sequence). V was cut by 0 bases and J by 7 bases, with 18 bases left in between. Written as DNA, the CDR3 is TGTGCCAGCAGCCAAGATCTTGGGACATTGGGCCCTGGCTACACCTTC. It codes for CASSQDLGTLGPGYTF.

This rearrangement joins TRBV6-5 to TRBJ2-1; TRBD2 aligns across 11 bases. In germline, CDR1 is MNHEY, CDR2 SVGAGI. The V segment lost 2 bases and the J segment 3 bases; nucleotides outside the gene matches: 3. The length of the CDR3 is 16 residues. The CDR3, as DNA: TGTGCCAGCAGTTACGGGACTAGCGGAGGCTACAATGAGCAGTTCTTC. This sequence encodes CASSYGTSGGYNEQFF.

This chain uses TRBV5-1 with TRBJ2-2; 8 bases match TRBD1. This CDR3 has 16 residues. Germline CDR1 and CDR2: SGHRS and YFSETQ. V was pared by 4 bases and J by 0 bases, with 5 bases of the junction left unmatched. DNA for the CDR3: TGCGCCAGCAGCGCTAAACAGGGGGCGAACACCGGGGAGCTGTTTTTT. The encoded protein is CASSAKQGANTGELFF. The full variable domain, with the rest looked up from reference TRBV5-1 and TRBJ2-2, is KAGVTQTPRYLIKTRGQQVTLSCSPISGHRSVSWYQQTPGQGLQFLFEYFSETQRNKGNFPGRFSGRQFSNSRSEMNVSTLELGDSALYLCASSAKQGANTGELFFGEGSRLTVL.

The J gene is TRBJ1-1, the V gene TRBV3-1 (or the pseudogene TRBV3-2); D is unclear. This CDR3 comprises 15 residues. Trimming left V 5 bases short and J 4 bases short, with 17 bases between. Germline-derived CDR1 and CDR2 are LGHDT and YNNKEL (reference sequence). CDR3 amino acids: CASSKVLGGSTEAFF. In DNA form, the CDR3 reads TGTGCCAGCAGCAAAGTATTAGGAGGGTCCACTGAAGCTTTCTTT.

CDR3 region: CSALDREHPYGYTF. The CDR3 DNA follows: TGCAGCGCCCTGGACAGGGAGCACCCCTATGGCTACACCTTC. V is TRBV29-1 and J is TRBJ1-2; the match to TRBD1 covers 8 bases. Trimming cost V 7 bases and J 4 bases; bases outside gene matches: 11. Germline V gene lookup returns CDR1 SQVTM and CDR2 ANQGSEA. The CDR3 is made up of 14 amino acids.

The chain links TRBV12-5 to TRBJ2-7; D is perhaps TRBD2 (5 bases). The CDR3 spans 16 residues. Trimming removed 0 bases from V and 0 bases from J, with 12 bases in between. Per the germline V gene, CDR1 is LGHNT and CDR2 is FRNRAP. This chain's CDR3 is CASGLVLGRSSYEQYF. CDR3 nucleotides: TGTGCTAGTGGTTTGGTACTGGGGAGAAGCTCCTACGAGCAGTACTTC.